In its sample, the clone carrying this T cell receptor beta chain ranks as medium-sized (0.01 to 0.1%). The antigen remains undetermined. In the library, each TCR cDNA molecule bore its own unique molecular identifier. TCRdb fed the 5' RACE reads into MiXCR, producing one record per CDR3 protein. The table has tens of thousands of distinct CDR3 sequences, 15% to 20% seen once. This record comes from a study of spatial heterogeneity in lung cancer. In the study overall: Each distinct TCR and UMI combination averaged more than ten appearances in raw reads. Points from the study as a whole: At resection, ubiquitous expanded tumor TCRs appeared in blood more than at follow-up.

Time point defined: sample taken at primary tumor resection. Unsorted whole RNA of tumor, nontumor lung or frozen PBMC was sequenced. The donors comprised 60 to 85 untreated early-stage non-small cell lung cancer patients. Sequencing was performed on PBMCs, taken at surgery. The receptor was isolated from a male donor with early-stage non-small cell lung cancer.

For the CDR3, the DNA is TGTGCCAGCAGCCAGAACTCGGGCACAGATACGCAGTATTTT. This sequence encodes CASSQNSGTDTQYF. The chain carries TRBV7-2 and TRBJ2-3; no firm D call. CDR3 length equals 14 residues. The V gene lost 5 bases and the J gene lost 1 base, with 10 bases spanning the gap. CDR1 is SGHTA and CDR2 is FQGNSA in the germline V gene.